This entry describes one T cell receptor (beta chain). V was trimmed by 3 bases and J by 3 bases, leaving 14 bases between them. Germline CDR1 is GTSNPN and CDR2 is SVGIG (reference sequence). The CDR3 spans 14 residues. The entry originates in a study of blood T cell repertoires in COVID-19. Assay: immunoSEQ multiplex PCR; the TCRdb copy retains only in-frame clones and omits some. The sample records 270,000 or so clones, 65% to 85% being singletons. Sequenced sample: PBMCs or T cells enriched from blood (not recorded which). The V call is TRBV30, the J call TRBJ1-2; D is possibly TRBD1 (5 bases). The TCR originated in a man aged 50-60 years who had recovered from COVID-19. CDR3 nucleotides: TGTGCCTGGAGCTCATCAGGGTCCTACTATGGCTACACCTTC. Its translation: CAWSSSGSYYGYTF. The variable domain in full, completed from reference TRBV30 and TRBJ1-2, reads SQTIHQWPATLVQPVGSPLSLECTVEGTSNPNLYWYRQAAGRGLQLLFYSVGIGQISSEVPQNLSASRPQDRQFILSSKKLLLSDSGFYLCAWSSSGSYYGYTFGSGTRLTVV.